The entry below gives a single TCR beta chain sequence along with its context. This sample was included in a study of shared clonotypes between healthy human individuals. Trimming at V came to 2 bases and at J to 0 bases, leaving 9 bases not matched to a gene. This CDR3 contains 18 residues. CDR1 and CDR2 from the germline V gene are MNHEY and SMNVEV (reference sequence). Some clones are missing from TCRdb's copy, which holds only in-frame ones; the method was immunoSEQ multiplex PCR. The table shows fewer than 2.5 million clones, with roughly 93% occurring only once. The source material was naive CD4+ T cells from PBMCs. The subset was: CD45RA+ positively selected. The sequence came from a man aged 18 to 30 in good health. Some clones in this sample may be carry-over from other donors' samples. The genes are TRBV27 and TRBJ2-1, with 8 bases aligning to TRBD1. The CDR3 protein is CASSLGRGRITSYNEQFF. The DNA for the CDR3 is TGTGCCAGCAGTTTAGGCAGGGGGCGGATAACCTCCTACAATGAGCAGTTCTTC.